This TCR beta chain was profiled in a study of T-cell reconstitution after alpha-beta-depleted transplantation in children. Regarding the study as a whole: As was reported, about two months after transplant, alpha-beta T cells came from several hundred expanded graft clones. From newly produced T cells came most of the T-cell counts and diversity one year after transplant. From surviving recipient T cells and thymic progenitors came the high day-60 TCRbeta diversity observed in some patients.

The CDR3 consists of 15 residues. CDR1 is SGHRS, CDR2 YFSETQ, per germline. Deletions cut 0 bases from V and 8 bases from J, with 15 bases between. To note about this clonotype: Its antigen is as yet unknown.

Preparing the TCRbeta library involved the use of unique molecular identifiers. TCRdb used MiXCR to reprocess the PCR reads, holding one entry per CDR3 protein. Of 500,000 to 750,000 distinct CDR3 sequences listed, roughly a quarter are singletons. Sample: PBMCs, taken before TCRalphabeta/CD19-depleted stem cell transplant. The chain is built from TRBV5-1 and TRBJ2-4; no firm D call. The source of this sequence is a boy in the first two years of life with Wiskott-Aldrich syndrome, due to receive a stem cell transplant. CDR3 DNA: TGCGCCAGCAGCTTGGGAGAAATAGCCCCGGACATTCAGTACTTC. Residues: CASSLGEIAPDIQYF.